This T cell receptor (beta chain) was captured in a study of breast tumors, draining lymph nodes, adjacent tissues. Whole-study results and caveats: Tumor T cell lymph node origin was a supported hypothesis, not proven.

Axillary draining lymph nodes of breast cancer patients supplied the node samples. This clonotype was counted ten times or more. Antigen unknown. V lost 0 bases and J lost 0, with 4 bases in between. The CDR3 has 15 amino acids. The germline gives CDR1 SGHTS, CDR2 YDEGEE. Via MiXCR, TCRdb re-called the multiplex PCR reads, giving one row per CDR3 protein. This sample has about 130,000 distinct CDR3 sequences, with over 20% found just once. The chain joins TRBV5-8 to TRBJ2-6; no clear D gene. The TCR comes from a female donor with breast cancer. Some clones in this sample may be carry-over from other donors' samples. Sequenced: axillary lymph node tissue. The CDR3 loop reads CASSLASSGANVLTF. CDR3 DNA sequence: TGTGCCAGCAGCTTGGCTAGCTCTGGGGCCAACGTCCTGACTTTC.